Detailed here is one T cell receptor (beta chain). The data were produced by immunoSEQ multiplex PCR, yet TCRdb's version contains in-frame clones alone and is incomplete. The sample consists of more than 75,000 clones, more than 80% of them appearing once. This sample was included in a study of blood T cell repertoires in COVID-19. Study background: Donors in the United States, Italy and Spain gave samples during acute or convalescent COVID-19.

Trimming stripped 3 bases from V and 5 bases from J, with 8 bases between. The CDR3 is 14 residues long. The germline V gene has CDR1 MNHEY and CDR2 SMNVEV (reference sequence). The chain recombines TRBV27 with TRBJ1-6; D is unresolved. The sequenced sample was peripheral blood. The receptor comes from a human donor in a cohort sampled during active COVID-19. The CDR3 DNA is TGTGCCAGCAGTTTTGCACAGAATAATTCACCCCTCCACTTT. Translated: CASSFAQNNSPLHF.